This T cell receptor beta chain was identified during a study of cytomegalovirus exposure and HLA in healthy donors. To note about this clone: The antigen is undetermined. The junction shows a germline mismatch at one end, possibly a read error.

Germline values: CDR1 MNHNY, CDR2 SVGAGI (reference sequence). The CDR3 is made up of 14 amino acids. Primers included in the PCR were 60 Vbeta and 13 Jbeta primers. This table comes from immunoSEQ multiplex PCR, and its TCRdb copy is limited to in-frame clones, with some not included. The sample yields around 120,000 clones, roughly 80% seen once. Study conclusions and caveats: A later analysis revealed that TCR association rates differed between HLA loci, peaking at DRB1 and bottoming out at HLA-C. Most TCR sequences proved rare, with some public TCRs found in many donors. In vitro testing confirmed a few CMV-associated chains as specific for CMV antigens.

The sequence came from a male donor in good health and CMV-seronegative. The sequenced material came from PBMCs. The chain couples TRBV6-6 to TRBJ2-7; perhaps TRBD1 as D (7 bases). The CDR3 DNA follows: TGTGCCAGCAGTCTTACCCCCGAGGAGGGGGCCCCCCACTTC. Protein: CASSLTPEEGAPHF.